One T cell receptor (beta chain) is described in this entry. These data originate in a study of blood T cell repertoires in COVID-19. Across the study: Samples came from the United States, Italy and Spain, spanning acute and convalescent COVID-19.

Data came from immunoSEQ multiplex PCR; TCRdb stores just in-frame clones and leaves some out. The sample has 280,000 or so clones; over 75% are singletons. The V gene end was trimmed by 2 bases and the J gene end by 2 bases; junction bases not matched to a gene: 2. Germline values: CDR1 GTSNPN, CDR2 SVGIG (reference sequence). The CDR3 extends over 15 amino acids. The chain is built from TRBV30 and TRBJ1-5; TRBD1 aligns across 11 bases. This receptor was obtained from a woman in her sixties with acute or convalescent COVID-19. The sequenced sample was peripheral blood. The CDR3 DNA is TGTGCCTGGAGTCAGGGACAGGGGGGCAATCAGCCCCAGCATTTT. This codes for CAWSQGQGGNQPQHF. The variable domain in full, completed from reference TRBV30 and TRBJ1-5, reads SQTIHQWPATLVQPVGSPLSLECTVEGTSNPNLYWYRQAAGRGLQLLFYSVGIGQISSEVPQNLSASRPQDRQFILSSKKLLLSDSGFYLCAWSQGQGGNQPQHFGDGTRLSIL.